This record concerns one T cell receptor (beta chain) sequence. This clone was counted a few times. Its recognized antigen is unknown. No base-level quality is on record; no much larger clone is a single base apart. The data were taken from a study of cytomegalovirus exposure and HLA in healthy donors (dated by TCRdb to about 2017). As for the study more broadly: An earlier analysis of 550 to 700 of the donors reported roughly 270 Gb of sequence data and some 100 million unique TCR beta sequences from 190 million or so T cells. An early release that covered approximately 600 HLA-typed donors contained 300 to 350 gigabases of sequencing data and about 93 million unique TCR sequences. Among the roughly 380 genotyped donors, more than 70% belonged to the genetic ancestry cluster associated with self-reported Caucasian donors. The study aimed to test whether cataloging public T cell receptors could reveal signatures of past pathogen exposure. Using immunosequencing, the study profiled T cell repertoires from fewer than 850 subjects and related those repertoires to cytomegalovirus serostatus. In addition to the first cohort of around 670 subjects, a separate validation cohort of approximately 130 different subjects was used. To predict cytomegalovirus infection status, the study combined high-throughput TCR immunosequencing, statistical association of individual TCRs with disease status, and machine learning. A later analysis re-analyzed previously published TCR beta repertoires from about 730 donors and added high-resolution HLA genotyping to study TCR occurrence patterns. Rather than using new phenotypic data, the later analysis identified candidate immune exposures from TCR beta sequences and from how often those sequences occurred across donors. An earlier analysis of roughly 580 of the donors used high-throughput TCR beta sequencing to judge whether each TCR beta V gene segment behaved as functional or pseudogenic. Donor age, sex, ethnicity and CMV serostatus were compiled together with the repertoire data. In a later genetic analysis, genome-wide SNP genotypes for about three fifths of the roughly 670 donors were used, and that subset was treated as a discovery cohort. Every repertoire in the discovery cohort had been generated on one and the same sequencing platform. Both class I and class II loci were covered by HLA typing, at four-digit resolution. The number of typed donors differed by locus: about 620-640 for A, B, C, DRB1 and DQB1; 522 for DQA1; over 600 for DPA1; and about 450 for DPB1. Because of strong linkage in the cohort, four or five DR-DQ haplotypes were treated as single units for association and clustering. Among around 400 genotyped donors of the cohort, an average of around 250,000 unique TCR beta nucleotide sequences was sequenced per donor, of which approximately 19% were non-productive. Here is what the overall study found, with its caveats: Seventeen rarely observed V segments, including chromosome 9 orphons, were excluded from the earlier analysis of about 610 of the donors because counts were too low. The classifier was reported to diagnose cytomegalovirus status with high specificity and sensitivity in both the original and validation cohorts. HLA typing was unavailable for some donors at each locus, so association tests used only the typed subset. When HLA alleles, especially DR and DQ, strongly co-occurred, attributing TCR associations to individual alleles was difficult. The only immune exposure information available for the cohort was CMV serostatus. In an earlier analysis of 587 of the donors, most TCR beta V segments appeared in productive rearrangements about 87% or about 30% of the time, broadly matching IMGT annotations. Correlated functional status among segregating V segments might reflect linkage disequilibrium, but an unknown experimental factor could not be ruled out. A later analysis found that TCR association rates varied across HLA loci, with DRB1 alleles showing the most associated TCRs and HLA-C alleles the fewest. A further reported finding was that TCR beta sequences accurately predicted the HLA-A and HLA-B alleles for most subjects in the first cohort. At a false discovery rate of 0.05, a later analysis linked about 16,000 TCR beta sequences to specific HLA alleles. A few of the identified cytomegalovirus-associated TCR beta chains were confirmed in vitro to be specific for cytomegalovirus antigens. V-gene and J-gene trimming of TCR beta chains was associated with a missense DCLRE1C variant in a later genetic analysis, and the association was replicated in an independent cohort. A group of highly shared sequence variants was considered likely to be a technical artifact of the sequencing pipeline. The cohort was sequenced for TCR beta chains only, and without alpha or paired-chain data the features that could be detected were limited. A later analysis found that HLA-associated TCR beta chains were more clonally expanded and had lower generation probabilities than equally common non-associated chains. Sequencing depth was assumed to be roughly uniform across donors in the presence/absence analyses, though that assumption may not hold. According to a later analysis, most CMV-associated TCR beta chains appeared to be HLA-restricted, and the HLA associations seemed to be driven largely by CMV exposure. According to the authors, the approach could potentially be generalized to other disease states and immunological phenotypes. A later genetic analysis reported fewer N-insertions in productive TCRs among donors in an Asian-associated ancestry cluster than the roughly 650-donor mean. The study listed 164 TCR beta chains as associated with cytomegalovirus. In a later analysis, several top co-occurrence clusters were reported to appear linked to parvovirus B19, influenza, CMV and Epstein-Barr virus. While some public TCRs were present in many individuals, most TCR sequences turned up only very rarely across donors. Because the 87-base-pair reads could not distinguish some IMGT-functional V segments, including TRBV6-2 and TRBV6-3, those segments were excluded.

CDR1 and CDR2, per the germline V gene, are SNHLY and FYNNEI. Trimming removed 7 bases from V and 1 base from J, leaving 13 bases between the germline ends. From the cysteine through the phenylalanine, the CDR3 covers 14 amino acids. Left in the record is the CDR3 DNA by itself, 42 bases read in frame from the first base. Library preparation was by the immunoSEQ multiplex PCR assay. For the multiplex PCR, a mixture combining 60 forward primers for TCR Vbeta segments and 13 reverse primers for TCR Jbeta segments was used. The CDR3 region of rearranged TCR beta genes was amplified from genomic DNA by a multiplex PCR assay. The Illumina HiSeq System was used to sequence the amplified TCR beta libraries as 87-base-pair reads. Per the authors' processing: In a later analysis, some 80 million unique TCR beta chains were counted across the 500 to 700 repertoires, and roughly 11 million of these chains were shared by at least two donors. Raw reads were error-corrected and collapsed into unique sequences with a nearest-neighbor algorithm that merged closely related sequences to remove PCR and sequencing errors. To assign V, D and J gene segments, CDR3 sequences were aligned to IMGT reference sequences. For a sequence to be retained, a match of at least six nucleotides was required to both a V gene segment and a J gene segment. Rearrangements were called productive when the CDR3 lacked stop codons and stayed in frame with V and J; all others were non-productive. Following IMGT convention, CDR3 was defined as the stretch from the second conserved V-encoded cysteine up to the conserved J-encoded phenylalanine. The earlier analysis of a few hundred of the donors excluded sequences that lacked an unambiguous match to a single V gene segment. In an earlier analysis of 587 of the donors, V segments were called functional above 56.7% productive rearrangements and were called segregating when the between-donor standard deviation exceeded 5%. A statistical classification framework was built for diagnosing cytomegalovirus status from the catalog of TCR beta chain sequences. In a later analysis, V and J genes were assigned by comparing TCR nucleotide sequences against IMGT/GENE-DB human TR gene sequences. Using the TCRdist pipeline, a later analysis assigned CDR3 sequences along with most-parsimonious VDJ recombination scenarios. In a later analysis, each TCR beta chain was defined by its CDR3 amino acid sequence together with its V-gene family, and reads without a unique V-gene family were excluded. To address suspected cross-contamination and a sequencing artifact, a later analysis removed 592 highly shared, low-generation-probability nucleotide sequences. In a later analysis, a clonal expansion index was calculated for each public chain from normalized within-repertoire ranks of inferred template counts. A later analysis computed generation probabilities with a VDJ recombination model fitted to out-of-frame rearrangements, and checked the results against IGoR. In a later analysis, TCR-TCR, TCR-HLA and TCR-CMV co-occurrence was scored with hypergeometric tests, and a repertoire-size bias correction was applied to TCR pairs. In a later analysis, false discovery rates were estimated by permuting HLA or CMV assignments 20 times. In a later analysis, co-occurring TCRs were grouped with DBSCAN, and TCRdist sequence similarity was added when clustering was performed within HLA-allele-positive subsets. Repertoires with fewer than 30,000 or more than 120,000 public chains were left out of co-occurrence clustering, as were about 5 repertoires with anomalous nucleotide sharing. TCRdb took this table from immuneACCESS and kept in-frame rearrangements with V and J called. Such tables lack part of the clones; where checked against another copy, unresolved V genes explain under half of the gap, and the rest is unexplained. From that table come the V and J calls and clone size; the DNA was used to work out D and trimming. The sample records some 160,000 clones, around four fifths of which are singletons. Under 2% of the sample belongs to the ten largest clones.

The cohort comprised around 700 healthy bone marrow donors. At the time of sampling, all cohort members were nominally healthy, though unrecorded immune exposures were likely present. The donor was CMV seronegative and was included in the group of several hundred seronegative cohort members. Every donor gave a peripheral blood sample, and the peripheral blood mononuclear cells from that sample were used for TCR beta sequencing. Genomic DNA was extracted from the blood cell samples with the Qiagen DNeasy Blood Extraction Kit. The clonotype originates from a woman aged 18-35 years in good health and CMV-seronegative. The rearranged chain carries TRBV2 and TRBJ2-5; tentative D gene TRBD1, with 6 bases matching. The sample was PBMCs. DNA sequence: TGTGCCAGCACAAACAGGGTTCGCCAAGAGACCCAGTACTTC. This sequence encodes CASTNRVRQETQYF.